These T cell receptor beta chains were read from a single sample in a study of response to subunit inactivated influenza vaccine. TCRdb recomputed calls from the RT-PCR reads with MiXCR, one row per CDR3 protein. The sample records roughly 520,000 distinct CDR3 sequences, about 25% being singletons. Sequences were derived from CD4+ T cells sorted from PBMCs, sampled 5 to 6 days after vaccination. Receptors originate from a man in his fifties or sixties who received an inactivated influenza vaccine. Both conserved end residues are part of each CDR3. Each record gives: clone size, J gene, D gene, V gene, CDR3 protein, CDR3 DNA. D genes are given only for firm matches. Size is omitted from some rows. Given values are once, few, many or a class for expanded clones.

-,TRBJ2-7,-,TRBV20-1,CSARDPAGQGIEQYF,TGCAGTGCTAGAGATCCGGCAGGACAAGGGATCGAGCAGTACTTC
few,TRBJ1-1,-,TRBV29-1,CSVALGSLNTEAFF,TGCAGCGTTGCATTGGGCAGCCTGAACACTGAAGCTTTCTTT
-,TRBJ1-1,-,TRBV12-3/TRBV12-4,CASSRNIPLRQDNTEAFF,TGTGCCAGCAGCAGAAATATCCCCCTAAGACAGGACAACACTGAAGCTTTCTTT
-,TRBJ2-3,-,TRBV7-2,CASSAWGGARVDTQYF,TGTGCCAGCAGCGCTTGGGGGGGGGCCCGGGTAGATACGCAGTATTTT
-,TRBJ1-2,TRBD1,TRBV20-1,CSAGRDRDGYTF,TGCAGTGCTGGACGGGACAGGGATGGCTACACCTTC
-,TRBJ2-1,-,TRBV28,CASRQKSSSGKQFF,TGTGCCAGCAGGCAAAAATCTAGCAGTGGAAAGCAGTTCTTC
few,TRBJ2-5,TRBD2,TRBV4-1,CASSQGRTGTSRRGETQYF,TGCGCCAGCAGCCAGGGACGTACCGGGACTAGCAGAAGAGGAGAGACCCAGTACTTC
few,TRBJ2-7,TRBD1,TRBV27,CATAPGQGVPEQYF,TGTGCCACCGCCCCGGGACAGGGAGTACCCGAGCAGTACTTC
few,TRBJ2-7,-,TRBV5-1,CASSPRVGTYEQYF,TGCGCCAGCAGCCCCAGGGTGGGAACCTACGAGCAGTACTTC
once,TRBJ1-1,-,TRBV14,CASSEAVGNTEAFF,TGTGCCAGCAGCGAAGCGGTGGGGAACACTGAAGCTTTCTTT
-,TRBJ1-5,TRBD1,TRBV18,CASSPSRTGGQPQHF,TGTGCCAGCTCACCCTCCAGGACAGGAGGTCAGCCCCAGCATTTT
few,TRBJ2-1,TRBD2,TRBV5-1,CASSGLLASNEQFF,TGCGCCAGCAGCGGCCTACTAGCGTCCAATGAGCAGTTCTTC
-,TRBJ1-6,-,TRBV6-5,CASRYPGPNHNSPLHF,TGTGCCAGCAGATATCCGGGGCCGAACCATAATTCACCCCTCCACTTT
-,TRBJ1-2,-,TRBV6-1,CASSATLGVGVYGYTF,TGTGCCAGCAGCGCAACCTTAGGGGTAGGGGTCTATGGCTACACCTTC
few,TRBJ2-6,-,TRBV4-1,CASSQEAGPGANVLTF,TGCGCCAGCAGCCAAGAAGCTGGACCGGGGGCCAACGTCCTGACTTTC
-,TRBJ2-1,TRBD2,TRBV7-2,CASSLGAPGGGLNEQFF,TGTGCCAGCAGCTTAGGGGCCCCCGGCGGGGGGTTGAATGAGCAGTTCTTC
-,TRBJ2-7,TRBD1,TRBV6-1,CASSPGTGGAGEQYF,TGTGCCAGCAGCCCCGGGACAGGGGGCGCCGGGGAGCAGTACTTC
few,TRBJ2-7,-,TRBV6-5,CASSYGGQTYEQYF,TGTGCCAGCAGTTACGGCGGGCAGACCTACGAGCAGTACTTC
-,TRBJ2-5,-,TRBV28,CASSSPLYSGKTQYF,TGTGCCAGCAGTTCCCCTCTTTATTCGGGGAAGACCCAGTACTTC
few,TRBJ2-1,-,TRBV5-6,CASSGRPAGSFYNEQFF,TGTGCCAGCAGCGGGCGCCCTGCGGGGAGCTTCTACAATGAGCAGTTCTTC
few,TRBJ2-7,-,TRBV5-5,CASSLTMDEQYF,TGTGCCAGCAGCTTGACTATGGACGAGCAGTACTTC
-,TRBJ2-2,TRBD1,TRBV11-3,CASSLTPRTGYTGELFF,TGTGCCAGCAGCTTAACCCCAAGGACAGGCTACACCGGGGAGCTGTTTTTT
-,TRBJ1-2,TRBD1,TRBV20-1,CSARTQGADYGYTF,TGCAGTGCTAGGACACAGGGGGCGGACTATGGCTACACCTTC
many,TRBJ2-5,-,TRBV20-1,CSPNTSWGGCCETQYF,TGCAGTCCCAACACTTCGTGGGGAGGATGCTGTGAGACCCAGTACTTC
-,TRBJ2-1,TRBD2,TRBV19,CASTPRGGRVENEQFF,TGTGCCAGTACTCCGCGAGGAGGGAGGGTGGAGAATGAGCAGTTCTTC
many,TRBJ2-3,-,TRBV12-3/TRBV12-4,CASSYSARTDTQYF,TGTGCCAGCAGTTATAGTGCTCGCACAGATACGCAGTATTTT
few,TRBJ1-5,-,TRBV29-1,CSARDGGQPQHF,TGCAGCGCAAGGGACGGGGGTCAGCCCCAGCATTTT
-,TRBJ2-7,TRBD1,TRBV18,CASSPTGVAPYEQYF,TGTGCCAGCTCACCGACAGGGGTGGCCCCCTACGAGCAGTACTTC
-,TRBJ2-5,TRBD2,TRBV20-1,CSARSSRGEETQYF,TGCAGTGCTAGATCGTCGCGGGGGGAAGAGACCCAGTACTTC
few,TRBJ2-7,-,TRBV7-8,CASSLVPGAYEQYF,TGTGCCAGCAGCTTAGTTCCGGGGGCCTACGAGCAGTACTTC
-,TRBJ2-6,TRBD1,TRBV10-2,CASSLTGSTGANVLTF,TGCGCCAGCAGCCTGACAGGGAGCACTGGGGCCAACGTCCTGACTTTC
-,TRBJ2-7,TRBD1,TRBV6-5,CASSYSARQGIPYEQYF,TGTGCCAGCAGTTACTCGGCCCGACAGGGTATACCCTACGAGCAGTACTTC